The sequence of this T cell receptor beta chain was determined in a study of blood T cells in healthy people across ages. Per germline, CDR1 DFQATT and CDR2 SNEGSKA (reference sequence). The length of the CDR3 is 14 residues. V gave up 4 bases and J gave up 3 bases; unmatched junction bases: 8. A second roughly 6 to 12 cycle PCR used barcoded and J-beta primers. From the 5' RACE reads, TCRdb called clonotypes with MiXCR, one entry per CDR3 protein. The sample includes roughly 800,000 distinct CDR3 sequences, 58% of them seen just once. This clonotype was seen more than once but under ten times. Its antigen remains unidentified. Study results and limitations: Roughly linear declines in TCR beta diversity per million T cells occurred with age.

The rearrangement links TRBV20-1 to TRBJ2-5; 7 nucleotides align to TRBD2. The receptor was isolated from a man aged 30-40 years in good health. Material: blood. CDR3 sequence: CSAKRTSGEETQYF. The DNA of the CDR3 is TGCAGTGCTAAGCGGACTAGTGGCGAAGAGACCCAGTACTTC.